The clone carrying this T cell receptor (beta chain) came up a few times. Its antigen is undetermined. These data are taken from a study of T cell responses to AZD1222 COVID-19 vaccine. Findings and limits, study-wide: Reportedly, nearly half the spike-specific TCRs target unmutated variant regions. Donors were mostly white British, more females; clonal diversity possibly underestimated.

Method: immunoSEQ multiplex PCR; TCRdb's copy keeps in-frame clones and lacks some. Of 95,000 to 150,000 clones in the sample, roughly 86% were seen once. Both about-4-week and about-12-week second-dose recipients were combined. V lost 0 bases and J lost 4, with 9 bases in between. The CDR3 contains 14 residues. In germline, CDR1 is SNHLY, CDR2 FYNNEI. V is TRBV2 and J is TRBJ1-2; no definite D call. Sequencing was performed on peripheral blood, taken 28 days after the second AZD1222 dose. This TCR came from an adult who received the AZD1222 COVID-19 vaccine. The CDR3 DNA follows: TGTGCCAGCAGTGAAGCCTCAGGAGCCTATGGCTACACCTTC. Its protein product is CASSEASGAYGYTF.